This T cell receptor (beta chain) was captured in a study of CD8 T cells in Susac syndrome. RNA in amounts of roughly 0.5 to 1 ug was reverse transcribed with random hexamers. TCR beta CDR3 was amplified by immunoSEQ multiplex PCR. This amplification extended across 54 Vbeta and 13 Jbeta segments. Each CDR3 protein gets one entry after TCRdb re-called the immunoSEQ multiplex PCR reads with MiXCR. The data contain approximately 300,000 distinct CDR3 sequences, 89% of them singletons. Sequencing of TCR beta was undertaken in CD8+ and CD4+ T cells derived from blood. Negative isolation was applied to CD8+ and CD4+ T cells, and FACS enrichment was applied to TEMRA cells. The clonotype comes from a human donor with multiple sclerosis. Sequencing was done on a sample of CD8+ T cells from PBMCs.

CDR3 sequence (DNA): TGTGCCAGCAGCTTGATTGGGGGATCCGGGGAGCTGTTTTTT. Translating gives CASSLIGGSGELFF. J is TRBJ2-2 and V is TRBV5-4, with D perhaps assigned TRBD1 or TRBD2 (5 bases each). Germline V lookup: CDR1 SGHNT, CDR2 YYREEE (reference sequence). Trimming left V 1 base short and J 6 bases short, with 10 bases between. The CDR3 loop spans 14 amino acids.